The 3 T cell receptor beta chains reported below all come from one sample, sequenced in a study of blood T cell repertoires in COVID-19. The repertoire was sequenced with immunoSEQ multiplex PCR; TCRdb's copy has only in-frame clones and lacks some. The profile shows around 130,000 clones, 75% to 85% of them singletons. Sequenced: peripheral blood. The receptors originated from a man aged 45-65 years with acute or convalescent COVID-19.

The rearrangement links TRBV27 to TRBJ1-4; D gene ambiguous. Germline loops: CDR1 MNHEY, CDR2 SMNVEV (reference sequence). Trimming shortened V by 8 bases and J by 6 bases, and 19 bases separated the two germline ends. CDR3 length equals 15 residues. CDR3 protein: CASQPRDRQDEKLFF. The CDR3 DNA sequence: TGTGCCAGCCAGCCGCGAGATAGGCAGGATGAAAAACTGTTTTTT. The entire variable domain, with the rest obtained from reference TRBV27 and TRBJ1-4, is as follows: EAQVTQNPRYLITVTGKKLTVTCSQNMNHEYMSWYRQDPGLGLRQIYYSMNVEVTDKGDVPEGYKVSRKEKRNFPLILESPSPNQTSLYFCASQPRDRQDEKLFFGSGTQLSVL.

CDR3: CASSPTQADGYTF. Here the CDR3 DNA reads TGTGCCAGCAGCCCGACCCAAGCGGATGGCTACACCTTC. The gene calls are TRBV5-4 and TRBJ1-2; no definite D call. The length of the CDR3 is 13 residues. Trimming pared 4 bases from V and 6 bases from J, leaving 13 bases between. CDR1 is SGHNT and CDR2 is YYREEE in the germline V gene (reference sequence).

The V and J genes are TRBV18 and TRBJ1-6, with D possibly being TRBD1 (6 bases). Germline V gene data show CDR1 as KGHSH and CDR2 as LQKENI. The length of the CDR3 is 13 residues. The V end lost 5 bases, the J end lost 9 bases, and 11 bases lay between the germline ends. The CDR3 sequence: CASSIQGTSPLHF. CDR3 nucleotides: TGTGCCAGCTCAATCCAGGGGACTTCACCCCTCCACTTT.